What follows are 9 T cell receptor beta chains derived from one specimen sequenced in a study of blood T cell repertoires in COVID-19. Sequencing was performed with immunoSEQ multiplex PCR; in TCRdb, only in-frame clones are kept and a portion is missing. The sample yields more than 400,000 clones, 80% to 90% seen once. Sequencing was carried out using peripheral blood. The receptors were sampled from a human donor in a cohort sampled during active COVID-19.

V gene TRBV7-3 combines with J gene TRBJ2-2; the match to TRBD2 covers 11 bases. V trimming: 5 bases; J trimming: 5 bases; junction bases outside the gene matches: 7. The CDR3 has 16 amino acids. CDR1 is SGHTA, CDR2 FQGTGA, per germline. The CDR3 reads CASSGIAGGKTGELFF. The DNA for the CDR3 is TGTGCCAGCAGCGGAATAGCGGGAGGGAAGACCGGGGAGCTGTTTTTT.

This chain links TRBV30 with TRBJ1-2; TRBD1 might be the D (5 bases). Trimming took off 4 bases at V and 3 bases at J, with 18 bases between the two ends. This CDR3 region has 15 residues. Germline lookup yields CDR1 GTSNPN and CDR2 SVGIG (reference sequence). The CDR3 spells CAWNPGTWGDYGYTF. The CDR3, as DNA: TGTGCCTGGAACCCCGGGACGTGGGGGGACTATGGCTACACCTTC.

The CDR3 bases are TGTGCCAGTAGTATTACGGGAGGCCCCCAAACACAGTTCTTC. This encodes CASSITGGPQTQFF. The chain is built from TRBV19 and TRBJ2-1; 7 positions match TRBD2. V lost 3 bases and J lost 13; bases outside the gene matches: 12. Germline CDR1 reads LNHDA; CDR2 reads SQIVND (reference sequence). The CDR3 consists of 14 residues.

V is TRBV28 and J is TRBJ1-5, with D unresolved. Germline lookup yields CDR1 MDHEN and CDR2 SYDVKM. This CDR3 is built from 14 residues. Trimming took 2 bases from V and 1 from J, leaving 6 bases between them. CDR3 sequence reads: CASSLVQSNQPQHF. In DNA form, the CDR3 reads TGTGCCAGCAGTTTAGTACAGAGCAATCAGCCCCAGCATTTT.

CDR3: CASSPPNPGISEQYF. CDR3 nucleotides: TGCGCCAGCAGCCCTCCAAACCCCGGGATATCCGAGCAGTACTTC. The rearrangement joins TRBV4-1 to TRBJ2-7; D might be TRBD2 (5 bases). Germline CDR1 and CDR2: MGHRA and YSYEKL. V gave up 4 bases and J gave up 6 bases, with 19 bases separating them. This CDR3 region has 15 residues.

This clone was detected only once. The chain combines TRBV19 with TRBJ2-5, with D perhaps matching TRBD1 (5 bases). Germline-derived CDR1 and CDR2 are LNHDA and SQIVND (reference sequence). V shed 5 bases and J shed 0 bases, with 10 bases lying between them. This CDR3 is built from 14 residues. In DNA, the CDR3 is TGTGCCAGTAGTCTTCACAGGAACCAAGAGACCCAGTACTTC. Amino acids: CASSLHRNQETQYF. The entire variable domain, with the rest obtained from reference TRBV19 and TRBJ2-5, is as follows: DGGITQSPKYLFRKEGQNVTLSCEQNLNHDAMYWYRQDPGQGLRLIYYSQIVNDFQKGDIAEGYSVSREKKESFPLTVTSAQKNPTAFYLCASSLHRNQETQYFGPGTRLLVL.

Of note for this clone: The junction departs from germline at one end; a sequencing error may be responsible. CDR3 amino acids: CASSRGARGYF. Written as DNA, the CDR3 is TGCGCCAGCAGTCGAGGGGCCAGGGGCTACTTC. The rearrangement uses TRBV23-1 and TRBJ1-2, with TRBD1 as a possible D gene (6 bases). TRBV23-1 is an ORF; its function is uncertain. This CDR3 has 11 amino acids.

J is TRBJ1-1 and V is TRBV29-1; 7 bases are shared with TRBD1. Losses at the gene ends were 3 bases for V and 2 bases for J; bases not matched to a gene: 6. This CDR3 spans 14 amino acids. Germline V gene data show CDR1 as SQVTM and CDR2 as ANQGSEA. The CDR3 loop is CSVDPTGANTEAFF. The CDR3 DNA sequence: TGCAGCGTTGATCCTACAGGGGCCAACACTGAAGCTTTCTTT. The whole variable domain, filled in from reference TRBV29-1 and TRBJ1-1, reads SAVISQKPSRDICQRGTSLTIQCQVDSQVTMMFWYRQQPGQSLTLIATANQGSEATYESGFVIDKFPISRPNLTFSTLTVSNMSPEDSSIYLCSVDPTGANTEAFFGQGTRLTVV.

The genes are TRBV15 and TRBJ2-7; no definite D call. CDR1 is LNHNV and CDR2 is YYDKDF in the germline V gene (reference sequence). V gave up 0 bases and J gave up 4 bases, with 13 bases separating them. CDR3 length equals 15 residues. CDR3 protein: CATSRDSEYRYEQYF. In DNA, the CDR3 is TGTGCCACCAGCAGAGATTCCGAATACCGGTACGAGCAGTACTTC.